Listed here are 15 T cell receptor beta chains from one sample, sequenced in a study of blood T cells in healthy people across ages. Using a J-beta primer mix together with a sample-barcoded 5' primer, a second PCR was run for roughly 7 to 12 cycles. TCRdb itself ran the 5' RACE reads through MiXCR, one entry per CDR3 protein. The sample gives just over 1 million distinct CDR3 sequences, over 35% of which show up once; 15% to 20% is in the top ten. The sequenced sample consisted of blood. These receptors originate from a woman aged 55-69 years in good health.

The chain employs TRBV7-9 and TRBJ2-7, with 8 positions matching TRBD2. J lost 7 bases, V lost 5 bases, and 13 bases had no gene match. The CDR3 loop spans 15 amino acids. Per germline, CDR1 SEHNR and CDR2 FQNEAQ (reference sequence). This chain's CDR3 is CASSQTSDVIREQYF. DNA of the CDR3: TGTGCCAGCAGCCAGACTAGCGACGTAATCCGGGAGCAGTACTTC.

This chain uses TRBV9 with TRBJ2-4, with D perhaps TRBD1 or TRBD2 (6 bases each). The CDR3 has 18 amino acids. The germline V gene has CDR1 SGDLS and CDR2 YYNGEE. Trimming cost V 3 bases and J 3 bases, with 22 bases left between them. The CDR3 DNA reads TGTGCCAGCAGCGCACAGACAGGTTCTAGCGTTAACAAAAACATTCAGTACTTC. It translates to CASSAQTGSSVNKNIQYF. The variable domain in full, with the rest retrieved from reference TRBV9 and TRBJ2-4, is DSGVTQTPKHLITATGQRVTLRCSPRSGDLSVYWYQQSLDQGLQFLIQYYNGEERAKGNILERFSAQQFPDLHSELNLSSLELGDSALYFCASSAQTGSSVNKNIQYFGAGTRLSVL.

This clonotype occurred a few times. This sequence joins TRBV14 and TRBJ2-5; D perhaps matches TRBD1 (6 bases). The J call may be in error: the DNA end matches TRBJ2-7 better. There are 16 residues in the CDR3. Germline V gene lookup returns CDR1 SGHDN and CDR2 FVKESK. CDR3 nucleotides: TGTGCCAGCAGCCAAGATCTTGGTCAGGGGCGGTACGAGCAGTACTTC. Encoded protein: CASSQDLGQGRYEQYF.

The chain employs TRBV7-3 and TRBJ2-7, with TRBD2 matching over 10 bases. The J call could be wrong; TRBJ2-5 is a better fit for the DNA end. Germline V gene lookup returns CDR1 SGHTA and CDR2 FQGTGA. This CDR3 is built from 15 residues. The CDR3 spells CASSRTSGKGETQYF. CDR3 DNA sequence: TGTGCCAGCAGTCGCACTAGCGGGAAGGGAGAGACCCAGTACTTC.

The chain combines TRBV4-1 with TRBJ2-5; 8 bases are a match to TRBD2. After removal of 3 bases from V and 3 bases from J, the junction contained 15 bases not matched to a gene. The CDR3 length is 18 residues. The germline V gene encodes CDR1 MGHRA and CDR2 YSYEKL. CDR3 amino acids: CASSHPPAGTRGKETQYF. The CDR3 DNA follows: TGCGCCAGCAGCCACCCACCCGCTGGGACTAGGGGAAAAGAGACCCAGTACTTC.

This sequence joins TRBV7-2 and TRBJ2-4, with 11 bases fitting TRBD2. CDR1 is SGHTA and CDR2 is FQGNSA in the germline V gene. This CDR3 is built from 16 residues. V was clipped by 3 bases and J by 13 bases; unmatched bases: 14. CDR3 sequence (DNA): TGTGCCAGCAGCTTTACTAGCGGGAGTTTTTCAAGTGAGCAGTACTTC. Its translation is CASSFTSGSFSSEQYF.

This chain links TRBV20-1 with TRBJ2-4, with a tentative D call TRBD1 (6 bases). The CDR3 is 16 amino acids. Germline assignment: CDR1 DFQATT and CDR2 SNEGSKA (reference sequence). Trimming left V 4 bases short and J 0 bases short, with 16 bases between. CDR3 nucleotide sequence: TGCAGTGCTAACATCGGGACACGGGGAGCCAAAAACATTCAGTACTTC. Amino acid sequence: CSANIGTRGAKNIQYF.

The genes are TRBV5-1 and TRBJ2-1, with 7 bases lining up with TRBD1. J lost 3 bases, V lost 4 bases, and 4 bases had no gene match. CDR1 is SGHRS and CDR2 is YFSETQ in the germline V gene. This CDR3 has 14 residues. CDR3 nucleotides: TGCGCCAGCAGCCTCTGGGACAGCTACAATGAGCAGTTCTTC. This gives the protein CASSLWDSYNEQFF.

The chain is built from TRBV7-9 and TRBJ2-3; D remains unclear. Trimming removed 6 bases at V and 0 bases at J, with 7 bases between. Germline CDR1 reads SEHNR; CDR2 reads FQNEAQ (reference sequence). This CDR3 has 13 residues. This chain's CDR3 is CASRRSSTDTQYF. The DNA of the CDR3 is TGTGCCAGCAGGCGGTCTAGCACAGATACGCAGTATTTT. Looking up the rest from reference TRBV7-9 and TRBJ2-3 gives the full variable domain: DTGVSQNPRHKITKRGQNVTFRCDPISEHNRLYWYRQTLGQGPEFLTYFQNEAQLEKSRLLSDRFSAERPKGSFSTLEIQRTEQGDSAMYLCASRRSSTDTQYFGPGTRLTVL.

The chain couples TRBV2 to TRBJ2-3, with D perhaps assigned TRBD1 or TRBD2 (5 bases each). Per germline, CDR1 SNHLY and CDR2 FYNNEI. V lost 6 bases and J lost 2, with 15 bases in between. The CDR3 loop spans 15 amino acids. DNA for the CDR3: TGTGCCAGCAGGAGTGGGGGATCTTCCACAGATACGCAGTATTTT. This encodes CASRSGGSSTDTQYF.

The V and J genes are TRBV29-1 and TRBJ2-5, with 9 bases that match TRBD1. The length of the CDR3 is 14 residues. Germline loops: CDR1 SQVTM, CDR2 ANQGSEA. The junction had 15 bases not matched to a gene; V was cut back by 5 bases and J by 11 bases. CDR3 DNA sequence: TGCAGCGTTCTGATGGACAGGGGAGACAATGAGCAGTACTTC. The encoded protein is CSVLMDRGDNEQYF.

The chain couples TRBV14 to TRBJ1-2; D might be TRBD1 (5 bases). Germline CDR1 SGHDN, CDR2 FVKESK. V gave up 0 bases and J gave up 0 bases, with 11 bases separating them. The length of the CDR3 is 16 residues. DNA for the CDR3: TGTGCCAGCAGCCAAGATGGGGGACCGACTAACTATGGCTACACCTTC. It encodes CASSQDGGPTNYGYTF. The complete variable domain, with remaining parts taken from reference TRBV14 and TRBJ1-2, reads EAGVTQFPSHSVIEKGQTVTLRCDPISGHDNLYWYRRVMGKEIKFLLHFVKESKQDESGMPNNRFLAERTGGTYSTLKVQPAELEDSGVYFCASSQDGGPTNYGYTFGSGTRLTVV.

This clonotype was seen ten or more times. The chain has TRBV2 and TRBJ2-5; D is unclear. The CDR3 covers 12 residues. V was cut by 5 bases and J by 2 bases, with 6 bases left in between. Germline V gene lookup returns CDR1 SNHLY and CDR2 FYNNEI. Here the CDR3 DNA reads TGTGCCAGCAGTAACCGACAAGAGACCCAGTACTTC. As protein: CASSNRQETQYF.

The gene calls are TRBV6-2 or TRBV6-3 and TRBJ2-5, with TRBD2 matching 11 bases. The CDR3 is made up of 19 amino acids. V shed 6 bases, J shed 2 bases, and the junction held 17 bases outside the gene matches. Germline loops: CDR1 MNHEY, CDR2 SVGEGT. CDR3 amino acids: CASSPGQGRGLAVQETQYF. Here the CDR3 DNA reads TGTGCCAGCAGCCCCGGACAGGGTAGGGGACTAGCGGTTCAAGAGACCCAGTACTTC.

This sequence joins TRBV7-9 and TRBJ2-7, with 7 positions matching TRBD2. V lost 5 bases to trimming and J lost 2 bases; unmatched junction nucleotides: 9. This CDR3 comprises 15 residues. Looked up from germline, CDR1 is SEHNR and CDR2 is FQNEAQ (reference sequence). Here the CDR3 reads CASSPGGYTTYEQYF. CDR3 nucleotide sequence: TGTGCCAGCAGCCCGGGAGGTTATACGACCTACGAGCAGTACTTC.